One and the same sample provided the 11 T cell receptor beta chains below, sequenced in a study of spatial heterogeneity in lung cancer (dated by TCRdb to the late 2010s). What the time point label conveys for this sample: sample taken at primary tumor resection. Without any cell sorting, TCR sequencing was performed on whole RNA extracted either from tumor and nontumor lung tissue or from cryopreserved PBMC samples. Library method: 5' RACE. TCRdb lists the instrument as NextSeq 500. TCRdb trimmed public reads at Q25 via fastp, called clones via MiXCR and kept in-frame beta chains. When rows share a CDR3 protein, they turn into one entry using the most common DNA and genes. Counted in this sample were some 2,000 distinct CDR3 sequences; approximately 16% of them appeared once. The top ten hold approximately 60% of the sample. The material was PBMCs, obtained at surgery. The source is a male donor with early-stage non-small cell lung cancer.

In this sample, this clonotype turned up many times. This chain uses TRBV3-1 with TRBJ2-2; perhaps D is TRBD1 or TRBD2 (5 bases each). CDR1 LGHDT and CDR2 YNNKEL come from the germline V gene (reference sequence). The ends were cut back, 3 bases at V and 0 bases at J, with 26 bases in the middle. The length of the CDR3 is 21 residues. CDR3 nucleotide sequence: TGTGCCAGCAGCCAGAGGGTCCACGTGTGGGGGTTAATCGCGAACACCGGGGAGCTGTTTTTT. Protein: CASSQRVHVWGLIANTGELFF.

The sample holds many counts of this clonotype. The chain employs TRBV20-1 and TRBJ2-3; TRBD2 agrees at 11 bases. V lost 2 bases and J lost 2; bases outside the gene matches: 3. CDR1 and CDR2 from the germline V gene are DFQATT and SNEGSKA (reference sequence). The CDR3 loop spans 15 amino acids. In nucleotides, the CDR3 is TGCAGTGCTAGATCGGGACTAGCGGTCACAGATACGCAGTATTTT. The encoded protein is CSARSGLAVTDTQYF.

The sample holds a few counts of this clonotype. The chain joins TRBV4-2 to TRBJ2-2; maybe TRBD1 (6 bases). The CDR3 sequence is 15 residues long. The V gene's germline CDR1 is LGHNA and CDR2 YNFKEQ. Trimming pared 4 bases from V and 1 base from J, leaving 10 bases between. This CDR3 is CASSPVTGNTGELFF. CDR3 nucleotide sequence: TGTGCCAGCAGCCCAGTGACAGGGAACACCGGGGAGCTGTTTTTT.

The rearrangement uses TRBV28 and TRBJ2-7; D perhaps matches TRBD2 (7 bases). Germline V lookup: CDR1 MDHEN, CDR2 SYDVKM. Deletions cut 10 bases from V and 0 bases from J, with 16 bases between. The CDR3 is made up of 14 amino acids. The CDR3 protein is CAIEGGASSYEQYF. DNA for the CDR3: TGTGCCATCGAGGGGGGGGCCAGCTCCTACGAGCAGTACTTC.

By frequency in the sample, this clonotype is large. In nucleotides, the CDR3 is TGCGCCAGCAGTAGCTGGAGCAATGAGCAGTTCTTC. Translated, it gives CASSSWSNEQFF. V is TRBV4-3 and J is TRBJ2-1; D uncertain. This CDR3 is 12 amino acids long. Germline V gene lookup returns CDR1 LGHNA and CDR2 YSLEER. The V and J ends lost 6 bases and 6 bases respectively, with 9 bases between them.

The chain joins TRBV20-1 to TRBJ2-1, with TRBD2 matching 7 bases. The CDR3 spans 16 residues. Germline trimming cut 1 base from V and 0 bases from J; bases unmatched to any gene: 6. Germline CDR1 is DFQATT and CDR2 is SNEGSKA (reference sequence). The DNA for the CDR3 is TGCAGTGCTAGAGGGGGAGGGGTTAGCTCCTACAATGAGCAGTTCTTC. It specifies CSARGGGVSSYNEQFF.

By its share, this clonotype is medium-sized. The chain combines TRBV7-9 with TRBJ2-2, with TRBD1 identical over 7 bases. This CDR3 comprises 15 residues. Germline loops: CDR1 SEHNR, CDR2 FQNEAQ (reference sequence). Trimming removed 7 bases from V and 4 bases from J; junction bases left unmatched: 9. The CDR3 sequence is CASIFSGGATGELFF. DNA for the CDR3: TGTGCCAGCATCTTCTCAGGGGGTGCCACCGGGGAGCTGTTTTTT.

This clonotype is medium-sized in the sample. The gene calls are TRBV5-8 and TRBJ2-5; D remains unclear. With 0 bases removed from V and 5 bases from J, the gap between germline ends came to 5 bases. Germline V lookup: CDR1 SGHTS, CDR2 YDEGEE. This CDR3 has 12 residues. This chain's CDR3 is CASSLVQETQYF. The CDR3 DNA sequence: TGTGCCAGCAGCTTGGTTCAGGAGACCCAGTACTTC.

As regards this clonotype: A much larger clone lies a single base off, so this may be a read error. This sequence joins TRBV30 and TRBJ2-2; TRBD2 aligns across 10 bases. The CDR3 is 15 residues long. V lost 6 bases, J lost 5 bases, and 9 bases stayed unmatched. The V gene's germline CDR1 is GTSNPN and CDR2 SVGIG (reference sequence). The DNA for the CDR3 is TGTGCCTGCCGGGCTAGCGGGAGCGGAACCGGGGAGCTGTTTTTT. This sequence encodes CACRASGSGTGELFF. Combining the CDR3 with reference TRBV30 and TRBJ2-2 gives the whole variable domain SQTIHQWPATLVQPVGSPLSLECTVEGTSNPNLYWYRQAAGRGLQLLFYSVGIGQISSEVPQNLSASRPQDRQFILSSKKLLLSDSGFYLCACRASGSGTGELFFGEGSRLTVL.

This clonotype counts as medium-sized (0.01 to 0.1%). The rearrangement uses TRBV7-9 and TRBJ2-2; D unresolved. Germline CDR1 is SEHNR and CDR2 is FQNEAQ (reference sequence). The V gene lost 3 bases and the J gene lost 8 bases, with 10 bases spanning the gap. The CDR3 totals 13 residues. CDR3 loop: CASSFEGKGELFF. CDR3 in DNA: TGTGCCAGCAGCTTTGAAGGGAAGGGGGAGCTGTTTTTT. Full variable domain (missing parts from reference TRBV7-9 and TRBJ2-2): DTGVSQNPRHKITKRGQNVTFRCDPISEHNRLYWYRQTLGQGPEFLTYFQNEAQLEKSRLLSDRFSAERPKGSFSTLEIQRTEQGDSAMYLCASSFEGKGELFFGEGSRLTVL.

The chain combines TRBV7-6 with TRBJ1-6; a weak D match, TRBD1 (5 bases). Germline CDR1 reads SGHVS; CDR2 reads FNYEAQ. The CDR3 totals 19 residues. V was cut by 1 base and J by 5 bases, with 21 bases left in between. CDR3 bases: TGTGCCAGCAGCTTAGTCTCACCCCGGGGGAGAAGTCATAATTCACCCCTCCACTTT. It yields the protein CASSLVSPRGRSHNSPLHF.